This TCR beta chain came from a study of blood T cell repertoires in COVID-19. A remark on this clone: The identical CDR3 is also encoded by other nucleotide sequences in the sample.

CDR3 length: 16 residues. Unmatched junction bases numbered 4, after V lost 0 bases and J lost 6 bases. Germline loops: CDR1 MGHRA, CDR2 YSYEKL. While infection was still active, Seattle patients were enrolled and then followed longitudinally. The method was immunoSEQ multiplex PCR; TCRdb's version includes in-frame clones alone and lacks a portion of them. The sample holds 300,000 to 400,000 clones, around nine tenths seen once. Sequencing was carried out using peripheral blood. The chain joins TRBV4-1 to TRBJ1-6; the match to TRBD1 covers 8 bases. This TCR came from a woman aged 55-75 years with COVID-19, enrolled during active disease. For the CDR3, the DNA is TGCGCCAGCAGCCAAGATCCGACAGGGGTTAATTCACCCCTCCACTTT. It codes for CASSQDPTGVNSPLHF.